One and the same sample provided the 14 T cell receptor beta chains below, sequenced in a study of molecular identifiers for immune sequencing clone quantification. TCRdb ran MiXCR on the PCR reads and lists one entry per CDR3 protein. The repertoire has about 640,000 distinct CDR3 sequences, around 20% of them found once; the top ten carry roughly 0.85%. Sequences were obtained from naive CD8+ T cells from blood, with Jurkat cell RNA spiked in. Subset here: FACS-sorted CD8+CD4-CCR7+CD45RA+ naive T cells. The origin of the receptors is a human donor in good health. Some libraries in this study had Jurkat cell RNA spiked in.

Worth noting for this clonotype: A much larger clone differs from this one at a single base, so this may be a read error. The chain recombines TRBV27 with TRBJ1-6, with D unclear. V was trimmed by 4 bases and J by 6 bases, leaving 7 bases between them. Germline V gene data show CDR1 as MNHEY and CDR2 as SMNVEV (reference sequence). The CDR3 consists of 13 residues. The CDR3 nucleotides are TGTGCCAGCAGTTACAACGGTAATTCACCCCTCCACTTT. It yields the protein CASSYNGNSPLHF.

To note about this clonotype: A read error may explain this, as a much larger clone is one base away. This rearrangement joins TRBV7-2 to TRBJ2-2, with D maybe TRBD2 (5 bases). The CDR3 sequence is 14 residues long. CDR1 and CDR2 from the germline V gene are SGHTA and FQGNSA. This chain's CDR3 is CASSFWENTGELLF. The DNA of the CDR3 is TGTGCCAGCAGCTTCTGGGAAAACACCGGGGAGCTGCTTTTT.

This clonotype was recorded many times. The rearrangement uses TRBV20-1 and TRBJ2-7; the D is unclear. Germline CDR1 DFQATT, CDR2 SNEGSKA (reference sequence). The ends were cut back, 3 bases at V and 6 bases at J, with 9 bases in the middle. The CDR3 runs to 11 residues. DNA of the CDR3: TGCAGTGCTAGTTCTAGTCTCGAGCAGTACTTC. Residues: CSASSSLEQYF.

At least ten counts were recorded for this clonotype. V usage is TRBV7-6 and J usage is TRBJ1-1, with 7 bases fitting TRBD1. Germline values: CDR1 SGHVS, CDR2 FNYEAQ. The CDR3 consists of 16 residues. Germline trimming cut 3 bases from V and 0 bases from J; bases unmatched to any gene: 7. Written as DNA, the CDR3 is TGTGCCAGCAGCTTGCAGCCACAGGGGATGAACACTGAAGCTTTCTTT. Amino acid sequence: CASSLQPQGMNTEAFF. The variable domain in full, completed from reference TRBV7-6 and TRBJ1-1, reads GAGVSQSPRYKVTKRGQDVALRCDPISGHVSLYWYRQALGQGPEFLTYFNYEAQQDKSGLPNDRFSAERPEGSISTLTIQRTEQRDSAMYRCASSLQPQGMNTEAFFGQGTRLTVV.

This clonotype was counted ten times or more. The CDR3 spells CASSGGPQETQYF. The CDR3 nucleotides read TGTGCCAGCTCCGGGGGACCGCAAGAGACCCAGTACTTC. The chain recombines TRBV18 with TRBJ2-5, with D perhaps TRBD2 (6 bases). This CDR3 spans 13 amino acids. V was clipped by 6 bases and J by 2 bases, with 10 bases between them. Germline values: CDR1 KGHSH, CDR2 LQKENI.

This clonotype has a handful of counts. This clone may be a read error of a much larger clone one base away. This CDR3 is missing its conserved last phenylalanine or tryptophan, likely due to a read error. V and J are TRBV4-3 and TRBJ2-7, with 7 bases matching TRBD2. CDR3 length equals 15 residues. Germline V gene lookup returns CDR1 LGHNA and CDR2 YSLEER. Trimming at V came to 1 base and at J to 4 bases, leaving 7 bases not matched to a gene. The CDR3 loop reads CASSQVWAGEYEQYL. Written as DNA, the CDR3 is TGCGCCAGCAGCCAAGTGTGGGCGGGAGAATACGAGCAGTACCTC.

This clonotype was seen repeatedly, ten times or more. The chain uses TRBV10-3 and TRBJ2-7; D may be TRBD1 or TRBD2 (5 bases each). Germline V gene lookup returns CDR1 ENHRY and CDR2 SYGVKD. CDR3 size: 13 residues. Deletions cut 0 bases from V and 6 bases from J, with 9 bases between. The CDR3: CAISESGVSEQYF. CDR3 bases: TGTGCCATCAGTGAGTCGGGGGTCAGCGAGCAGTACTTC.

The CDR3 here is CSASGTAAYNEQFF. CDR3 in DNA: TGCAGTGCTAGCGGGACAGCGGCCTACAATGAGCAGTTCTTC. This chain uses TRBV20-1 with TRBJ2-1, with TRBD1 identical over 7 bases. The CDR3 totals 14 residues. Germline-derived CDR1 and CDR2 are DFQATT and SNEGSKA (reference sequence). Trimming cost V 3 bases and J 2 bases; bases outside gene matches: 4.

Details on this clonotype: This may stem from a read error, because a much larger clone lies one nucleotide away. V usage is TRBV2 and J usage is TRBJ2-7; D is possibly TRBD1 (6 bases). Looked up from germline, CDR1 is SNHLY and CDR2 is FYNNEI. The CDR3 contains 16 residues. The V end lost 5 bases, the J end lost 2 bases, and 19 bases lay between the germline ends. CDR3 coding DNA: TGTGCCAGCAGTTCGCCACAGGACAGTAGGACCTACGAGCAGTACTTC. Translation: CASSSPQDSRTYEQYF.

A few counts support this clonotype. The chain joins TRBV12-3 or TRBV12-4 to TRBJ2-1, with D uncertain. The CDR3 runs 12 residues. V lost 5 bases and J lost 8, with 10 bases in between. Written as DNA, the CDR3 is TGTGCCAGCAGTCTCTCTTTGGATGAGCAGTTCTTC. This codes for CASSLSLDEQFF.

The CDR3 DNA reads TGTGCCAGCAGGATACAAATTCAAGACAATGAGCAGTTCTTC. Translation: CASRIQIQDNEQFF. The gene calls are TRBV27 and TRBJ2-1, with D unclear. Germline lookup yields CDR1 MNHEY and CDR2 SMNVEV (reference sequence). The CDR3 loop spans 14 amino acids. The germline V and J ends were trimmed by 6 bases and 5 bases, with 14 bases remaining between them.

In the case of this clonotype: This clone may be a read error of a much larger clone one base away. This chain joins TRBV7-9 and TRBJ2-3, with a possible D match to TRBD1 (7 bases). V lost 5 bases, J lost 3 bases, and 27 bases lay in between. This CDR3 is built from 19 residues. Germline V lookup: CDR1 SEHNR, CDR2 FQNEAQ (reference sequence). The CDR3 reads CASSDTLTRTGGITDTQYF. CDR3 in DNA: TGTGCCAGCAGCGATACTTTAACTCGGACAGGCGGGATTACAGATACGCAGTATTTT.

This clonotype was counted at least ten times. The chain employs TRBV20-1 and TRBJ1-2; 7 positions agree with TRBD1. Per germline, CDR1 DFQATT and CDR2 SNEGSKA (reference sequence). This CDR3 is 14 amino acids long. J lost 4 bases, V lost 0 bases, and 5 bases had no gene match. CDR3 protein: CSARDFSGGYGYTF. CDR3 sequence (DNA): TGCAGTGCTAGAGATTTTTCAGGGGGCTATGGCTACACCTTC.

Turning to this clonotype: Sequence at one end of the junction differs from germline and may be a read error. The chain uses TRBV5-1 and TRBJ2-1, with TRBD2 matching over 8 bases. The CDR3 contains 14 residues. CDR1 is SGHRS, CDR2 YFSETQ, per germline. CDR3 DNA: TGCGCCAGCTCGGGGACTAGGTCCTACAATGAGCGGTTCTTC. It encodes CASSGTRSYNERFF.